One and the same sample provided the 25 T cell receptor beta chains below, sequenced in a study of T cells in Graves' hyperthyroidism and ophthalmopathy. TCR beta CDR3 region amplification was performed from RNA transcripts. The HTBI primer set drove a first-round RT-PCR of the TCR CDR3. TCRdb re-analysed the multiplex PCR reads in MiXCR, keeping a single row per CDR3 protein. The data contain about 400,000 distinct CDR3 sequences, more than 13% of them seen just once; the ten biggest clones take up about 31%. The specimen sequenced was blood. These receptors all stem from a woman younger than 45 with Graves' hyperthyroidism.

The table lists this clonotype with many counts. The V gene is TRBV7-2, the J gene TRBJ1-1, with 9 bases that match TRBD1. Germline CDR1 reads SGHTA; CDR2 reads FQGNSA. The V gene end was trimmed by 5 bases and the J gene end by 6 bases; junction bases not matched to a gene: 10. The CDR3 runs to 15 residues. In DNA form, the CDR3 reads TGTGCCAGCAGCGATATACAGGGGGCTTCGGCTGAAGCTTTCTTT. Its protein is CASSDIQGASAEAFF.

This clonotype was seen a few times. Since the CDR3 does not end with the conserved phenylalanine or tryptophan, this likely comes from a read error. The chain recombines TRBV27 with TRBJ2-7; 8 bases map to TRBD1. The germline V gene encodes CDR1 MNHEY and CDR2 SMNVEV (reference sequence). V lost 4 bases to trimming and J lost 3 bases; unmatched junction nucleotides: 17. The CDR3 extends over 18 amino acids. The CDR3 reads CASSSSTNLDRGLYEQYL. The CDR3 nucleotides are TGTGCCAGCAGTTCCTCCACAAACCTCGACAGGGGCCTCTACGAGCAGTACCTC.

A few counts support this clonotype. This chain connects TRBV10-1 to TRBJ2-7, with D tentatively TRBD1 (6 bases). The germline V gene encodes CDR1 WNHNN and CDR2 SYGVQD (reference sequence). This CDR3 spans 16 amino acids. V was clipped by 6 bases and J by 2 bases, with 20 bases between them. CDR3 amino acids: CASSGYDTGNTYEQYF. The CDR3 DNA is TGCGCCAGCAGCGGGTACGACACAGGGAATACCTACGAGCAGTACTTC.

DNA of the CDR3: TGTGCCATCAGGCAGGGACAGAATGAAAAACTGTTTTTT. It is translated as CAIRQGQNEKLFF. The chain carries TRBV10-3 and TRBJ1-4, with 7 bases that match TRBD1. Per germline, CDR1 ENHRY and CDR2 SYGVKD. The CDR3 sequence is 13 residues long. The V gene end was trimmed by 6 bases and the J gene end by 5 bases; junction bases not matched to a gene: 3.

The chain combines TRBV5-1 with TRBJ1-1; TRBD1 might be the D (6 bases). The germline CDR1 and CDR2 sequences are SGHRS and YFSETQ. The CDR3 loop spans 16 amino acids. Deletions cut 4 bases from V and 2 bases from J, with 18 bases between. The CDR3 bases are TGCGCCAGCAGCAGTCAAGGGGCAGGGGTTAACACTGAAGCTTTCTTT. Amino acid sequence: CASSSQGAGVNTEAFF. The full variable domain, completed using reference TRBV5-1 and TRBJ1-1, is KAGVTQTPRYLIKTRGQQVTLSCSPISGHRSVSWYQQTPGQGLQFLFEYFSETQRNKGNFPGRFSGRQFSNSRSEMNVSTLELGDSALYLCASSSQGAGVNTEAFFGQGTRLTVV.

Written as DNA, the CDR3 is TGTGCCAGCAGCCAAGGATTGCGGACATACAATGAGCAGTTCTTC. Protein product: CASSQGLRTYNEQFF. V and J are TRBV3-1 and TRBJ2-1; maybe TRBD1 (5 bases). The CDR3 covers 15 residues. V was pared by 1 base and J by 4 bases, with 11 bases between. Germline-derived CDR1 and CDR2 are LGHDT and YNNKEL (reference sequence).

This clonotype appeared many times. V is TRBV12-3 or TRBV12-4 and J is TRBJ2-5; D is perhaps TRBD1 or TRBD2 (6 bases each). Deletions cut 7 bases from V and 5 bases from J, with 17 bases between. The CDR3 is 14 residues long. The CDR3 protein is CASTVWGAVETQYF. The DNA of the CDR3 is TGTGCCAGCACCGTTTGGGGGGCAGTGGAGACCCAGTACTTC.

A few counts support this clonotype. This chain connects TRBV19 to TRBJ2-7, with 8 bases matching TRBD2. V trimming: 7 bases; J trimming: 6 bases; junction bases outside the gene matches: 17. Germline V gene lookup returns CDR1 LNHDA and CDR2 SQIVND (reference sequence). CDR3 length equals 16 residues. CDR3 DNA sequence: TGTGCCAGTACTAGCGGAGGGGTAGCGGGAAGGGGCGAGCAGTACTTC. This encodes CASTSGGVAGRGEQYF. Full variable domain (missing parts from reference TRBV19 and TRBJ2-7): DGGITQSPKYLFRKEGQNVTLSCEQNLNHDAMYWYRQDPGQGLRLIYYSQIVNDFQKGDIAEGYSVSREKKESFPLTVTSAQKNPTAFYLCASTSGGVAGRGEQYFGPGTRLTVT.

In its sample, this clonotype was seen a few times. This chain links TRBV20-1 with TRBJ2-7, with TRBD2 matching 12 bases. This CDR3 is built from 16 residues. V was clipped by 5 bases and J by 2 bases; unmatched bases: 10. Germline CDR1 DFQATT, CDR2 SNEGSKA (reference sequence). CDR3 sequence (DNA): TGCAGTGCTGGACTAAGACTAGCGGGAGAGACCTACGAGCAGTACTTC. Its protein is CSAGLRLAGETYEQYF.

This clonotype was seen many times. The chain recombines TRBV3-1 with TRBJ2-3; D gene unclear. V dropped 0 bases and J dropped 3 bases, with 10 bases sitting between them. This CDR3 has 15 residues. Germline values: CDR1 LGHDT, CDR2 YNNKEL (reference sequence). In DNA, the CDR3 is TGTGCCAGCAGCCAAGATCCTCTAGGAACAGATACGCAGTATTTT. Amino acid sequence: CASSQDPLGTDTQYF.

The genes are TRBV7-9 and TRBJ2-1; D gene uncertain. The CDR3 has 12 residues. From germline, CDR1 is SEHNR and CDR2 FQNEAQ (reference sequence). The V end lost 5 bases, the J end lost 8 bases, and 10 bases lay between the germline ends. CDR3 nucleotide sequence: TGTGCCAGCAGCGGTAGTAACGATGAGCAGTTCTTC. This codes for CASSGSNDEQFF.

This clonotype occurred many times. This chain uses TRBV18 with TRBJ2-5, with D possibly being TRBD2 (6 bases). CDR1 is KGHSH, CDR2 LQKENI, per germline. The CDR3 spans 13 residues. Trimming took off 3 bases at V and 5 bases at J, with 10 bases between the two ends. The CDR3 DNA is TGTGCCAGCTCACCGTATGGGGGGGAGACCCAGTACTTC. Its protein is CASSPYGGETQYF.

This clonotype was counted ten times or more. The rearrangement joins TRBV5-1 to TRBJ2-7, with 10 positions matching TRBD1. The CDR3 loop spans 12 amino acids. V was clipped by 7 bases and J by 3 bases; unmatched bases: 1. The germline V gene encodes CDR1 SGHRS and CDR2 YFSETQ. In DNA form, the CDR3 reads TGCGCCAGCGGACAGGGGGACTACGAGCAGTACTTC. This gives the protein CASGQGDYEQYF.

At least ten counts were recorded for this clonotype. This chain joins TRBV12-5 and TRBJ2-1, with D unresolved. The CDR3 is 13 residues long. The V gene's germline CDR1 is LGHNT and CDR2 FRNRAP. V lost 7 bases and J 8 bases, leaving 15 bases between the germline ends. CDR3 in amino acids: CASAHGRSYEQFF. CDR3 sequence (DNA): TGTGCTAGTGCCCACGGACGCTCCTATGAGCAGTTCTTC.

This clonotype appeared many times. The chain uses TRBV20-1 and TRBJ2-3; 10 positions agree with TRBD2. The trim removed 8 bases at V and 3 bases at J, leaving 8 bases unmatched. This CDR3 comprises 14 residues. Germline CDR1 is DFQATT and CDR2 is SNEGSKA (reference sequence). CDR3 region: CSPRLAGVTDTQYF. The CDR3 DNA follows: TGCAGTCCCAGGCTAGCGGGAGTAACAGATACGCAGTATTTT.

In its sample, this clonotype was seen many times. DNA of the CDR3: TGCGCCAGCAGCTTTGGCCGTAGCGGGAGAGCGGAGACCCAGTACTTC. Its translation: CASSFGRSGRAETQYF. J is TRBJ2-5 and V is TRBV5-1; 9 bases fit TRBD2. The V gene's germline CDR1 is SGHRS and CDR2 YFSETQ. The V and J ends lost 2 bases and 5 bases, in that order; junction bases with no gene match: 10. There are 16 residues in the CDR3.

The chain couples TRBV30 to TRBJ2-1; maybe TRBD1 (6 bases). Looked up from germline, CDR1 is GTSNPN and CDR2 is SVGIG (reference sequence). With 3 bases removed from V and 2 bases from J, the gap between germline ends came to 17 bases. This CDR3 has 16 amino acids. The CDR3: CAWRMRWDKTYNEQFF. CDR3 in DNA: TGTGCCTGGAGGATGCGTTGGGACAAAACCTACAATGAGCAGTTCTTC. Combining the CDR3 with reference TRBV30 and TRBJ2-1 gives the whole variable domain SQTIHQWPATLVQPVGSPLSLECTVEGTSNPNLYWYRQAAGRGLQLLFYSVGIGQISSEVPQNLSASRPQDRQFILSSKKLLLSDSGFYLCAWRMRWDKTYNEQFFGPGTRLTVL.

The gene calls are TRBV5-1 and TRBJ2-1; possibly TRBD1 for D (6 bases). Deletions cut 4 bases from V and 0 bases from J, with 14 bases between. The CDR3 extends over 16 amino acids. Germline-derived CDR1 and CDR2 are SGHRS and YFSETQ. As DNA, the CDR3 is TGCGCCAGCAGCCAAAACCAGGGGAGCTCCTACAATGAGCAGTTCTTC. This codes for CASSQNQGSSYNEQFF. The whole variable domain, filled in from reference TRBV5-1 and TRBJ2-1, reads KAGVTQTPRYLIKTRGQQVTLSCSPISGHRSVSWYQQTPGQGLQFLFEYFSETQRNKGNFPGRFSGRQFSNSRSEMNVSTLELGDSALYLCASSQNQGSSYNEQFFGPGTRLTVL.

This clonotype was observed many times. This CDR3 reads CASSLGQAGYGYTF. The CDR3, as DNA: TGTGCCAGCAGCCTCGGACAGGCGGGCTATGGCTACACCTTC. The chain links TRBV5-8 to TRBJ1-2; TRBD1 aligns across 7 bases. The CDR3 runs to 14 residues. Germline V CDR1 and CDR2: SGHTS, YDEGEE. The trim removed 4 bases at V and 4 bases at J, leaving 7 bases unmatched.

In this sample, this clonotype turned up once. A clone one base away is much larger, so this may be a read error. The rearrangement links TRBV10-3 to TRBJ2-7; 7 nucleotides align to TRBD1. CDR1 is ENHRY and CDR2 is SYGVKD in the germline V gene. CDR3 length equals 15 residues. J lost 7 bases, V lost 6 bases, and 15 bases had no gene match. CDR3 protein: CAIRASGGMKGEQYF. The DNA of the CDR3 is TGTGCCATCAGAGCCTCAGGGGGAATGAAGGGAGAGCAGTACTTC.

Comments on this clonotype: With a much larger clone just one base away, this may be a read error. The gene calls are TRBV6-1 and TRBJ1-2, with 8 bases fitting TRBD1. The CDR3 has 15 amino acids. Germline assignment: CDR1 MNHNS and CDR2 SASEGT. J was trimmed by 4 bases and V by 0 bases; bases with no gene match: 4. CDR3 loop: CASSEARDRTYGYTF. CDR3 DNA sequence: TGTGCCAGCAGTGAAGCTCGGGACAGGACCTATGGCTACACCTTC.

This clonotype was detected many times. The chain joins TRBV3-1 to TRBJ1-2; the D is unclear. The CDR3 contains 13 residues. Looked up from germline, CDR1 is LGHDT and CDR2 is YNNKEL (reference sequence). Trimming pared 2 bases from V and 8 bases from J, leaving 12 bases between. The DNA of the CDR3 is TGTGCCAGCAGCCAACCCCCGGACCTAGGCTACACCTTC. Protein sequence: CASSQPPDLGYTF.

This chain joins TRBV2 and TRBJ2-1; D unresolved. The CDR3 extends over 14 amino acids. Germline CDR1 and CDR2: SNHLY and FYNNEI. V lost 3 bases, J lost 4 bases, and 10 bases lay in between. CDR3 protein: CASSEDPRYNEQFF. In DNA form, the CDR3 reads TGTGCCAGCAGTGAGGATCCTAGGTACAATGAGCAGTTCTTC.

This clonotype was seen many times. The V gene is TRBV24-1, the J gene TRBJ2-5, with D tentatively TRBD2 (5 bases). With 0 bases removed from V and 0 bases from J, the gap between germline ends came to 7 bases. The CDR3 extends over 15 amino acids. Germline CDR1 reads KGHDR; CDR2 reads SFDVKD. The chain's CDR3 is CATSDLGGDQETQYF. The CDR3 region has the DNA TGTGCCACCAGTGATTTGGGAGGTGACCAAGAGACCCAGTACTTC.

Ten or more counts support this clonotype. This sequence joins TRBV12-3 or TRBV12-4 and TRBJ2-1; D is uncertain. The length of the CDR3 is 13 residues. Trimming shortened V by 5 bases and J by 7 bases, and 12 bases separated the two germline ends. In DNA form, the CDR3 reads TGTGCCAGCAGTCAGAAGGTGATAAATGAGCAGTTCTTC. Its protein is CASSQKVINEQFF.